Listed below are T cell receptor beta chains from one sample, sequenced in a study of control samples from healthy donors and cancer patients. Sequencing used immunoSEQ multiplex PCR; TCRdb keeps in-frame clones, though not all of them. The table has 150,000 or so clones, approximately 93% seen once; the top ten hold 4.5% to 6%. Material: blood. The receptors were sampled from a man aged 18-30 years in good health. Each CDR3 is given with its conserved first and last residue. Each record gives: CDR3 length, J gene, V gene, D gene, clone size, CDR3 DNA, CDR3 protein. D genes are given only for firm matches. For some rows the clone size is stated as once, few or many, or as a class when expanded; others skip it.

15,TRBJ2-1,TRBV27,-,-,TGTGCCAGCACCTGGGACGATCCTTCCTACAATGAGCAGTTCTTC,CASTWDDPSYNEQFF
15,TRBJ1-1,TRBV4-1,-,-,TGCGCCAGCAGCCAAGCCGCCTCATCCCTCGTAAGGGCTTTCTTT,CASSQAASSLVRAFF
12,TRBJ2-7,TRBV11-3,-,-,TGTGCCAGATCCGACAGGTCCTACGAGCAGTACTTC,CARSDRSYEQYF
12,TRBJ2-5,TRBV3-1/TRBV3-2,-,-,TGTGCCAGCAGCCAAGGGGTTGGGACCCAGTACTTC,CASSQGVGTQYF
16,TRBJ2-3,TRBV7-6,TRBD2,-,TGTGCCAGCAGCCTACGACTAGCGGGAAGCACAGATACGCAGTATTTT,CASSLRLAGSTDTQYF
13,TRBJ2-2,TRBV18,-,-,TGTGCCAGCTCACCGGGGAACACCGGGGAGCTGTTTTTT,CASSPGNTGELFF
14,TRBJ1-2,TRBV4-2,-,few,TGTGCCAGCAGCCCCCCCCCAGGGTATCATGGCTACACCTTC,CASSPPPGYHGYTF
15,TRBJ2-7,TRBV5-1,TRBD1,-,TGCGCCAGCAGCTTGTTCGGGACAGGCTCCTACGAGCAGTACTTC,CASSLFGTGSYEQYF
16,TRBJ1-5,TRBV2,-,-,TGTGCCAGCGAAGGACAGAGCATAGCGGGCAATCAGCCCCAGCATTTT,CASEGQSIAGNQPQHF
16,TRBJ2-7,TRBV7-8,-,-,TGTGCCAGCAGCCCAACGAGGACGTGGTATCAATACGAGCAGTACTTC,CASSPTRTWYQYEQYF
19,TRBJ2-1,TRBV5-1,TRBD2,-,TGCGCCAGCAGCCTAGGACTAGTTGGGGCCAGGATACTATACAATGAGCAGTTCTTC,CASSLGLVGARILYNEQFF
17,TRBJ2-7,TRBV18,-,-,TGTGCCAGCTCACCGGCCGGTGTGACAGACGAACCCTACGAGCAGTACTTC,CASSPAGVTDEPYEQYF
21,TRBJ1-5,TRBV23-1,TRBD1,-,TGCGCCAGCAGTCAATCCTCATGGGACAGGTCGATCGGGAAGGGCAATCAGCCCCAGCATTTT,CASSQSSWDRSIGKGNQPQHF
18,TRBJ2-6,TRBV9,-,-,TGTGCCAGCAGTGCCGGGGCGGGACTCAGCTCTGGGGCCAACGTCCTGACTTTC,CASSAGAGLSSGANVLTF
13,TRBJ1-3,TRBV19,TRBD1,once,TGTGCCAGTAGGGGACAGTCTGGAAACACCATATATTTT,CASRGQSGNTIYF
14,TRBJ2-7,TRBV5-5,-,-,TGTGCCAGCAGCTTTGGGACCAACTCCTACGAGCAGTACTTC,CASSFGTNSYEQYF
12,TRBJ2-7,TRBV30,TRBD2,-,TGTGCCTGGACCGGGAGGCCCTACGAGCAGTACTTC,CAWTGRPYEQYF
17,TRBJ2-2,TRBV5-4,TRBD1,-,TGTGCCAGCAGCTCCCCGACAAGGGGGCGAAGAGCCGGGGAGCTGTTTTTT,CASSSPTRGRRAGELFF
17,TRBJ2-3,TRBV5-1,TRBD2,-,TGCGCCAGCAGCTTGGCGGGTAGCGGGAAGATCACGGATACGCAGTATTTT,CASSLAGSGKITDTQYF
13,TRBJ1-6,TRBV28,-,-,TGTGCCAGCACAACCCTTGCCTACGCACCCCTCCACTTT,CASTTLAYAPLHF
14,TRBJ2-2,TRBV30,-,-,TGTGCCTGGGGGCTTGGACTGGGGACCGGGGAGCTGTTTTTT,CAWGLGLGTGELFF
15,TRBJ2-2,TRBV6-5,-,-,TGTGCCAGCAGTAAGGGGTATGCGTTCACCGGGGAGCTGTTTTTT,CASSKGYAFTGELFF
14,TRBJ1-1,TRBV30,-,-,TGTGCCTGGAGTCCACAACTTTGGAACACTGAAGCTTTCTTT,CAWSPQLWNTEAFF
14,TRBJ1-2,TRBV2,-,many,TGTGCCAGCTACCTTCGGCGGATAAACTATGGCTACACCTTC,CASYLRRINYGYTF
11,TRBJ2-1,TRBV20-1,-,-,TGCAGTGCTCCCGTATGGGGCAGTCCGGTCTTC,CSAPVWGSPVF
14,TRBJ2-3,TRBV7-9,-,-,TGTGCCAGCAGCTTTAGTCTGAACACAGATACGCAGTATTTT,CASSFSLNTDTQYF
15,TRBJ1-2,TRBV7-9,TRBD1,-,TGTGCCAGCAGCTTAGGGGACAGGGGAAGCTCTGGCTACACCTTC,CASSLGDRGSSGYTF
12,TRBJ1-2,TRBV9,-,-,TGTGCCAGCAGCGTAGATGATGTTAGGTACACCTTC,CASSVDDVRYTF
16,TRBJ1-2,TRBV9,TRBD1,-,TGTGCCAGCAGCGCGACGTCCCAGACAGGGGGCGCCGGCTACACCTTC,CASSATSQTGGAGYTF
16,TRBJ2-3,TRBV27,-,-,TGTGCCAGCAGTTCTCGAAGCACTACAGGGACAGATACGCAGTATTTT,CASSSRSTTGTDTQYF
11,TRBJ2-1,TRBV5-1,-,-,TGCGCCAGCAGTGCCAGGGATGAGCAGTTCTTC,CASSARDEQFF